This T cell receptor (beta chain) appears in the sequencing data of a study of blood T cell repertoires in COVID-19. As for the study in general: T cells, B-cell-depleted T cells, or PBMCs provided the cDNA or gDNA that served as material.

As originally analysed: Estimation of nucleated cell counts relied on the amplification of reference gene primers. Profiling relied on immunoSEQ multiplex PCR, and the TCRdb table lists in-frame clones only, not all of them. V, J and clone size are taken as reported in that table, and D and trimming were inferred from the DNA itself. The sample includes roughly 280,000 clones, less than 90% of them seen just once. V lost 10 bases to trimming and J lost 1 base, with 16 bases between them. The CDR3 has 14 amino acids. CDR1 MNHEY and CDR2 SVGAGI come from the germline V gene. The clonotype was recovered from a man aged 25 to 40 with active or convalescent COVID-19. The rearrangement links TRBV6-5 to TRBJ1-1; no firm D call. The material sequenced was peripheral blood. The CDR3 spells CAIPKPPGNTEAFF. As DNA, the CDR3 is TGTGCCATCCCGAAGCCCCCGGGGAACACTGAAGCTTTCTTT.